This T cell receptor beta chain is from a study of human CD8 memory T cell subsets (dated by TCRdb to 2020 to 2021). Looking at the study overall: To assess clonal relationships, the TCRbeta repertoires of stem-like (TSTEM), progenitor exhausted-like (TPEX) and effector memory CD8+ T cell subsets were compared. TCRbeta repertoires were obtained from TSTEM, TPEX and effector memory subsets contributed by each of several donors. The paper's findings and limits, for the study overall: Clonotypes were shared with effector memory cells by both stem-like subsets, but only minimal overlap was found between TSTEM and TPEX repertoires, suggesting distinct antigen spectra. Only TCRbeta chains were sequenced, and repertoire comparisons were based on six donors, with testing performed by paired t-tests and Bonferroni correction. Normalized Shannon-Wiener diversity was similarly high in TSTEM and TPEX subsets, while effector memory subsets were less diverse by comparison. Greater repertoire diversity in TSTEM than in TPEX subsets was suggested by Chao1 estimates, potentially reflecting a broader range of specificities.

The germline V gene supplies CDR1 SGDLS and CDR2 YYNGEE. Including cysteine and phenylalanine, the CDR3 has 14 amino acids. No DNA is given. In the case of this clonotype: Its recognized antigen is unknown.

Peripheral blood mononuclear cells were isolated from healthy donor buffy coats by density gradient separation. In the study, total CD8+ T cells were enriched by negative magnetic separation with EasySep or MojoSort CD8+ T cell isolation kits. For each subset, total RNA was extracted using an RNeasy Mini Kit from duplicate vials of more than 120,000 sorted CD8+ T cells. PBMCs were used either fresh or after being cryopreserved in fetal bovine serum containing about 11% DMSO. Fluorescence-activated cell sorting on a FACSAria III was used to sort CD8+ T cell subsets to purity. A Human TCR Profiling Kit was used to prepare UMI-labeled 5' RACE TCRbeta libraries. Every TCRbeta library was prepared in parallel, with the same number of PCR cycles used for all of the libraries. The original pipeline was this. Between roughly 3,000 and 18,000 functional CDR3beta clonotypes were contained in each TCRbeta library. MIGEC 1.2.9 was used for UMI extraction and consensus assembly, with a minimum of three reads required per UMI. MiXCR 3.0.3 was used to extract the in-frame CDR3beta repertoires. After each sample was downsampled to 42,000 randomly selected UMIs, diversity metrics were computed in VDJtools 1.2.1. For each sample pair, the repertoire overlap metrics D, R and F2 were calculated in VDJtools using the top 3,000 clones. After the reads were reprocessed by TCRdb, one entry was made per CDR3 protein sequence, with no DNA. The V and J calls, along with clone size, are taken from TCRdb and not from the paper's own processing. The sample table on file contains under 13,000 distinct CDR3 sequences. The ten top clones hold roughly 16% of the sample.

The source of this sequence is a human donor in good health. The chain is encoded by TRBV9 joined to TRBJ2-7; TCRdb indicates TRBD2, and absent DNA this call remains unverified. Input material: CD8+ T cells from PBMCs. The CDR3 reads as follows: CASSVGPMSYEQYF.